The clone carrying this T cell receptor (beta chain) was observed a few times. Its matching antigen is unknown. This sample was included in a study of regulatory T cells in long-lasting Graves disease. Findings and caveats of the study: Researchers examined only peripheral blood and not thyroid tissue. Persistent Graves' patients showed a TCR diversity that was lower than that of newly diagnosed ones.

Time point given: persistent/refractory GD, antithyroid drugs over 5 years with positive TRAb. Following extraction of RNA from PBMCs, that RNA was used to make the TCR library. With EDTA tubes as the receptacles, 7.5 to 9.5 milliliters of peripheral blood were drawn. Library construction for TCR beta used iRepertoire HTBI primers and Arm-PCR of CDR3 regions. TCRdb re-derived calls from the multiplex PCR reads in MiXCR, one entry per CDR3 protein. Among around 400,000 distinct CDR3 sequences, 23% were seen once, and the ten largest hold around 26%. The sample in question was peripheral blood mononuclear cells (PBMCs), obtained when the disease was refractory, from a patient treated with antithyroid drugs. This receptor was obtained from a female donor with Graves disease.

The CDR3 nucleotides read TGTGCCAGCCAGGGAGGGGCGGCTGGGGCCAACGTCCTGACTTTC. It yields the protein CASQGGAAGANVLTF. The V call is TRBV6-1, the J call TRBJ2-6; TRBD2 matches at 7 bases. CDR1 is MNHNS and CDR2 is SASEGT in the germline V gene. With V trimmed by 8 bases and J by 2 bases, 6 bases remained unmatched. The CDR3 has 15 amino acids.